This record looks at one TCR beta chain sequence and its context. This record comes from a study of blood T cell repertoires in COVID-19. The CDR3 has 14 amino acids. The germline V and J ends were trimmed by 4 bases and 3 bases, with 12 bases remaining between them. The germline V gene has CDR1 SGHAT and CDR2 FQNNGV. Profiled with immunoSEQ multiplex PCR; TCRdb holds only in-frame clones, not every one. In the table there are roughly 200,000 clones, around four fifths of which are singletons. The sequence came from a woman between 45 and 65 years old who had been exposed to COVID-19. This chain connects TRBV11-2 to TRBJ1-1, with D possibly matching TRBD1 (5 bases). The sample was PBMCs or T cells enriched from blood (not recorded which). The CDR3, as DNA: TGTGCCAGCAGCTCACTCGGGGGGTACACTGAAGCTTTCTTT. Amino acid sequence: CASSSLGGYTEAFF.